The next 14 T cell receptor beta chains were all read from a single sample in a study of vaccination effects on CD4 cells after COVID-19. No antigen is known for these receptors. Sequencing was performed with immunoSEQ multiplex PCR; in TCRdb, only in-frame clones are kept and a portion is missing. In the table there are approximately 70,000 clones, more than 65% of which are singletons. Antigen-specific CD4+ T cells expanded by the ViraFEST assay with viral peptide pools were then sequenced. Cultured cells yielded isolated CD4+ T cells after 10 to 11 days. This individual contracted SARS-CoV-2 between March and December 2020, as verified by PCR. Sample: CD4+ T cells from PBMCs cultured with HIV peptides, taken before COVID-19 vaccination. Subset meaning: HIV-1 Nef peptide pool negative control/reference culture. These receptors came from a human donor who had a prior SARS-CoV-2 infection.

The V call is TRBV4-3, the J call TRBJ2-1; D may be TRBD1 (6 bases). Germline V gene lookup returns CDR1 LGHNA and CDR2 YSLEER. The CDR3 contains 15 residues. V gave up 5 bases and J gave up 3 bases, with 14 bases separating them. CDR3 coding DNA: TGCGCCAGCAGCGAAGGGACACCTCACTACAATGAGCAGTTCTTC. Translation gives CASSEGTPHYNEQFF.

The rearrangement uses TRBV30 and TRBJ1-2; D gene unclear. Germline CDR1 is GTSNPN and CDR2 is SVGIG (reference sequence). V was clipped by 0 bases and J by 2 bases, with 7 bases between them. The CDR3 spans 13 residues. CDR3 coding DNA: TGTGCCTGGAGTGTAAGTCAGAACTATGGCTACACCTTC. Amino acid sequence: CAWSVSQNYGYTF.

This clone was seen just once. V gene TRBV30 combines with J gene TRBJ2-2, with 10 bases lining up with TRBD2. Per the germline V gene, CDR1 is GTSNPN and CDR2 is SVGIG (reference sequence). The CDR3 totals 15 residues. Trimming removed 7 bases from V and 0 bases from J; junction bases left unmatched: 5. CDR3 sequence (DNA): TGTGCCTTCGCTAGCGGGGGCACGAACACCGGGGAGCTGTTTTTT. Residues: CAFASGGTNTGELFF. Together with reference TRBV30 and TRBJ2-2, the CDR3 gives the full variable domain: SQTIHQWPATLVQPVGSPLSLECTVEGTSNPNLYWYRQAAGRGLQLLFYSVGIGQISSEVPQNLSASRPQDRQFILSSKKLLLSDSGFYLCAFASGGTNTGELFFGEGSRLTVL.

The V and J genes are TRBV5-1 and TRBJ2-3; D possibly uses TRBD1 or TRBD2 (6 bases each). Germline V lookup: CDR1 SGHRS, CDR2 YFSETQ. V was pared by 5 bases and J by 2 bases, with 12 bases between. CDR3 length: 14 residues. CDR3 protein: CASRWWGATDTQYF. CDR3 bases: TGCGCCAGCAGGTGGTGGGGGGCCACAGATACGCAGTATTTT.

The chain recombines TRBV5-1 with TRBJ2-3, with 8 bases matching TRBD2. The V gene end was trimmed by 4 bases and the J gene end by 3 bases; junction bases not matched to a gene: 4. Germline-derived CDR1 and CDR2 are SGHRS and YFSETQ. This CDR3 comprises 14 residues. In DNA form, the CDR3 reads TGCGCCAGCAGCCAGCGGGGGCCAACAGATACGCAGTATTTT. It encodes CASSQRGPTDTQYF.

The chain employs TRBV2 and TRBJ2-2, with no clear D. V lost 10 bases and J lost 3, with 15 bases in between. This CDR3 has 14 residues. Looked up from germline, CDR1 is SNHLY and CDR2 is FYNNEI. CDR3 residues: CAIQSLWDTGELFF. Written as DNA, the CDR3 is TGTGCCATCCAAAGTCTTTGGGACACCGGGGAGCTGTTTTTT.

CDR3 in amino acids: CASSEGAGNQPQHF. CDR3 nucleotide sequence: TGTGCCAGCAGTGAAGGGGCAGGGAATCAGCCCCAGCATTTT. This chain uses TRBV6-1 with TRBJ1-5; tentatively, D is TRBD1 (5 bases). Trimming stripped 1 base from V and 4 bases from J, with 8 bases between. The CDR3 runs to 14 residues. Germline loops: CDR1 MNHNS, CDR2 SASEGT.

The J gene is TRBJ1-6, the V gene TRBV6-5, with D maybe TRBD1 (6 bases). Deletions cut 8 bases from V and 8 bases from J, with 19 bases between. CDR1 and CDR2 (germline): MNHEY, SVGAGI. The CDR3 runs 15 residues. CDR3 coding DNA: TGTGCCAGCTCAAAAGAGGGGGGTTCCTATTCACCCCTCCACTTT. The encoded protein is CASSKEGGSYSPLHF.

This chain connects TRBV2 to TRBJ2-5; no firm D call. The germline V and J ends were trimmed by 7 bases and 4 bases, with 7 bases remaining between them. CDR3 length: 11 amino acids. Germline assignment: CDR1 SNHLY and CDR2 FYNNEI. The CDR3 here is CASTDIETQYF. The CDR3 DNA reads TGTGCCAGCACAGACATAGAGACCCAGTACTTC. Variable domain in full (rest from reference TRBV2 and TRBJ2-5): EPEVTQTPSHQVTQMGQEVILRCVPISNHLYFYWYRQILGQKVEFLVSFYNNEISEKSEIFDDQFSVERPDGSNFTLKIRSTKLEDSAMYFCASTDIETQYFGPGTRLLVL.

J is TRBJ2-7 and V is TRBV2; 9 bases align to TRBD1. V dropped 6 bases and J dropped 1; count of bases not matched to a gene: 7. The germline V gene encodes CDR1 SNHLY and CDR2 FYNNEI. This CDR3 spans 15 amino acids. CDR3 region: CASRPGQGRSYEQYF. As DNA, the CDR3 is TGTGCCAGCAGACCGGGACAGGGTCGGTCCTACGAGCAGTACTTC.

CDR3 sequence reads: CASRGGVRSRQYF. CDR3 sequence (DNA): TGTGCCAGCAGGGGGGGGGTGCGCTCCCGACAGTACTTC. The rearrangement uses TRBV2 and TRBJ2-7, with 7 positions matching TRBD2. With 6 bases clipped from V and 10 bases from J, the junction kept 12 bases outside the gene matches. Per the germline V gene, CDR1 is SNHLY and CDR2 is FYNNEI. The CDR3 consists of 13 residues.

The chain combines TRBV7-2 with TRBJ2-5; perhaps TRBD2 as D (6 bases). The germline V gene encodes CDR1 SGHTA and CDR2 FQGNSA. The CDR3 has 16 amino acids. Trimming stripped 2 bases from V and 1 base from J, with 14 bases between. CDR3 loop: CASSLSTAGIQETQYF. The CDR3 nucleotides read TGTGCCAGCAGCTTATCCACGGCGGGGATCCAAGAGACCCAGTACTTC.

The rearrangement uses TRBV12-5 and TRBJ1-5, with D unclear. Trimming removed 6 bases from V and 4 bases from J, with 16 bases in between. Germline values: CDR1 LGHNT, CDR2 FRNRAP. The CDR3 loop spans 15 amino acids. CDR3 bases: TGTGCTAGTGGCCCTGGACTTTTCAGAAATCAGCCCCAGCATTTT. Translation: CASGPGLFRNQPQHF. Based on the CDR3 plus reference TRBV12-5 and TRBJ1-5, the full variable domain is DARVTQTPRHKVTEMGQEVTMRCQPILGHNTVFWYRQTMMQGLELLAYFRNRAPLDDSGMPKDRFSAEMPDATLATLKIQPSEPRDSAVYFCASGPGLFRNQPQHFGDGTRLSIL.

This clone appeared a single time. Written as DNA, the CDR3 is TGTGCCAGCAGCCGGGGACTAGCGGAAGAGACCCAGTACTTC. Encoded protein: CASSRGLAEETQYF. V usage is TRBV6-5 and J usage is TRBJ2-5, with TRBD2 matching over 11 bases. The CDR3 contains 14 residues. V lost 6 bases and J lost 3; bases outside the gene matches: 3. Germline V lookup: CDR1 MNHEY, CDR2 SVGAGI.